This is a list of T cell receptor beta chains from one sample in a study of T-cell reconstitution after alpha-beta-depleted transplantation in children. Using its own MiXCR run on the PCR reads, TCRdb lists one record per CDR3 protein. In the table there are about 420,000 distinct CDR3 sequences, about a sixth of which are singletons. The sequencing used PBMCs, mostly from graft donor cells, collected 360 days after TCRalphabeta/CD19-depleted stem cell transplant. The receptors originated from a boy younger than two who had a stem cell transplant for Wiskott-Aldrich syndrome, so the T cells may come from the graft donor. CDR3s include the opening cysteine and the closing phenylalanine or tryptophan. D genes are given only for firm matches. Part of the rows lack a size; the others show once, few, many or a class for expanded clones.

j_call v_call clone_size d_call cdr3_aa cdr3_nt
TRBJ2-5 TRBV12-3/TRBV12-4 - - CASREGRETQYF TGTGCCAGCAGGGAGGGGCGGGAGACCCAGTACTTC
TRBJ2-3 TRBV5-1 few TRBD1 CASSFPGQTSQYF TGCGCCAGCAGCTTTCCGGGACAGACCTCGCAGTATTTT
TRBJ2-1 TRBV7-2 - - CASSTTGTVTGNEQFF TGTGCCAGCAGCACAACCGGGACTGTGACGGGGAATGAGCAGTTCTTC
TRBJ2-2 TRBV4-3 - - CASSQDRSQGDGELFF TGCGCCAGCAGCCAAGATCGGTCGCAGGGAGACGGGGAGCTGTTTTTT
TRBJ2-7 TRBV12-3/TRBV12-4 - - CASSRQARYEQYF TGTGCCAGCAGCCGACAGGCCCGATACGAGCAGTACTTC
TRBJ2-5 TRBV24-1 few TRBD1 CATSDGGQGAAETQYF TGTGCCACCAGTGATGGGGGACAGGGGGCGGCGGAGACCCAGTACTTC
TRBJ2-1 TRBV6-2/TRBV6-3 - TRBD2 CASSTSGRASNEQFF TGTGCCAGCAGCACTAGCGGGAGGGCCTCCAATGAGCAGTTCTTC
TRBJ2-1 TRBV20-1 - TRBD2 CSATSGSLNEQFF TGCAGTGCTACCAGCGGGAGTCTCAATGAGCAGTTCTTC
TRBJ2-5 TRBV15 few - CATSRDRLLETQYF TGTGCCACCAGCAGAGACAGACTTTTGGAGACCCAGTACTTC
TRBJ2-5 TRBV10-3 few TRBD1 CAISDSDRRQTQYF TGTGCCATCAGTGATTCGGACAGGAGGCAGACCCAGTACTTC
TRBJ2-2 TRBV7-2 - TRBD1 CASSLLGQGAWTGELFF TGTGCCAGCAGCTTGTTGGGACAGGGGGCATGGACCGGGGAGCTGTTTTTT
TRBJ2-1 TRBV29-1 few - CSVDGGAYNEQFF TGCAGCGTTGATGGCGGGGCCTACAATGAGCAGTTCTTC
TRBJ2-7 TRBV15 - - CATSRVARSYEQYF TGTGCCACCAGCAGAGTGGCGAGATCCTACGAGCAGTACTTC
TRBJ1-5 TRBV4-2 few TRBD1 CASSQGGGTGLNQPQHF TGTGCCAGCAGCCAAGGCGGAGGGACAGGCCTCAATCAGCCCCAGCATTTT
TRBJ2-2 TRBV12-3/TRBV12-4 - - CASSPGQGTPTTGELFF TGTGCCAGCAGTCCGGGGCAGGGGACTCCCACCACCGGGGAGCTGTTTTTT
TRBJ2-1 TRBV11-2 - TRBD1 CASSPRQGGGTTYNEQFF TGTGCCAGCAGCCCCCGACAGGGGGGCGGGACTACCTATAATGAGCAGTTCTTC
TRBJ2-7 TRBV11-2 - - CASSLDLVYEQYF TGTGCCAGCAGCTTAGATCTGGTCTACGAGCAGTACTTC
TRBJ1-1 TRBV4-3 few - CASSQNPQGRLEAFF TGCGCCAGCAGCCAAAACCCTCAGGGCCGTCTTGAAGCTTTCTTT
TRBJ2-5 TRBV12-3/TRBV12-4 many TRBD1 CASSSGGAGTQYF TGTGCCAGCAGTTCAGGGGGCGCTGGGACCCAGTACTTC
TRBJ2-1 TRBV29-1 few TRBD2 CSVVPLAGKYNEQFF TGCAGCGTTGTCCCATTAGCGGGAAAATACAATGAGCAGTTCTTC
TRBJ2-2 TRBV20-1 - - CSASRPLVNTGELFF TGCAGTGCCTCCCGGCCACTAGTGAACACCGGGGAGCTGTTTTTT
TRBJ2-3 TRBV29-1 - TRBD2 CSVRGGREAADTQYF TGCAGCGTTCGTGGGGGGCGGGAGGCGGCAGATACGCAGTATTTT
TRBJ2-2 TRBV12-3/TRBV12-4 - TRBD2 CASSLSGRGTGELFF TGTGCCAGCAGCCTTAGCGGGAGAGGCACCGGGGAGCTGTTTTTT
TRBJ2-1 TRBV5-1 - - CSSSLVRRDEQFF TGCTCCAGCAGCTTGGTCCGTAGGGATGAGCAGTTCTTC
TRBJ2-1 TRBV24-1 many TRBD2 CATSDPNSGRVGDEQFF TGTGCCACCAGTGATCCAAACAGCGGGAGGGTAGGCGATGAGCAGTTCTTC
TRBJ2-1 TRBV19 - - CASSTASYNEQFF TGTGCCAGTAGTACCGCCTCCTACAATGAGCAGTTCTTC
TRBJ2-7 TRBV12-3/TRBV12-4 few - CASSGTPGSYEQYF TGTGCCAGCAGTGGGACACCTGGCTCGTACGAGCAGTACTTC
TRBJ1-1 TRBV6-5 - - CASSYYTGRNTEAFF TGTGCCAGCAGTTACTATACGGGGAGGAACACTGAAGCTTTCTTT
TRBJ1-1 TRBV6-5 few - CAIFTTLSEAFF TGTGCCATTTTTACGACGCTATCTGAAGCTTTCTTT
TRBJ1-1 TRBV7-9 few - CASSLISGLAEAFF TGTGCCAGCAGCTTAATTTCGGGTCTCGCTGAAGCTTTCTTT
TRBJ2-7 TRBV5-1 few - CASSLGADTRAYEQYF TGCGCCAGCAGCTTGGGGGCAGACACTCGTGCCTACGAGCAGTACTTC
TRBJ2-1 TRBV5-1 few TRBD2 CASSPGLAGEHEQFF TGCGCCAGCAGCCCCGGACTAGCGGGAGAACATGAGCAGTTCTTC
TRBJ1-2 TRBV5-1 few TRBD1 CASSSQTGAYGYTF TGCGCCAGCAGCTCCCAGACAGGGGCCTATGGCTACACCTTC
TRBJ2-1 TRBV7-9 - TRBD1 CASSLAPQGAYNEQFF TGTGCCAGCAGCTTAGCCCCGCAGGGGGCATACAATGAGCAGTTCTTC
TRBJ2-1 TRBV24-1 few - CATSKGGVRDNEQFF TGTGCCACCAGTAAAGGAGGGGTTCGAGACAATGAGCAGTTCTTC
TRBJ2-1 TRBV4-3 few - CASSQDSGDSYNEQFF TGCGCCAGCAGCCAAGATAGTGGGGACTCATACAATGAGCAGTTCTTC
TRBJ2-2 TRBV7-2 - TRBD1 CASSLGGTGGAGELFF TGTGCCAGCAGCTTAGGAGGGACAGGGGGCGCCGGGGAGCTGTTTTTT
TRBJ2-1 TRBV18 few TRBD1 CASSPPRQGRHNEQFF TGTGCCAGCTCACCACCGAGACAGGGCCGGCACAATGAGCAGTTCTTC
TRBJ2-7 TRBV12-3/TRBV12-4 few - CASSNRGMGYEQYF TGTGCCAGCAGCAACCGGGGGATGGGGTACGAGCAGTACTTC
TRBJ2-1 TRBV11-2 - TRBD2 CASSLAPLAGGREQFF TGTGCCAGCAGCTTAGCGCCACTAGCGGGAGGTCGGGAGCAGTTCTTC
TRBJ2-1 TRBV27 - - CASSLSPYYNEQFF TGTGCCAGCAGTTTGAGCCCTTACTACAATGAGCAGTTCTTC
TRBJ2-7 TRBV6-5 - - CASRGHFREQYF TGTGCCAGCCGGGGACACTTTAGGGAGCAGTACTTC
TRBJ2-7 TRBV25-1 - TRBD1 CASSITGGPGYEQYF TGTGCCAGCAGTATTACAGGGGGACCTGGCTACGAGCAGTACTTC
TRBJ1-5 TRBV21-1 few - CASSRTGTGNFQPQHF TGTGCCAGCAGCAGGACCGGGACCGGCAATTTCCAGCCCCAGCATTTT
TRBJ2-7 TRBV7-9 few TRBD2 CASSSPSGSGEQYF TGTGCCAGCAGCTCCCCCAGCGGGAGTGGAGAGCAGTACTTC
TRBJ2-5 TRBV5-6 - TRBD1 CASSPGDRGQETQYF TGTGCCAGCAGCCCGGGAGACAGGGGACAAGAGACCCAGTACTTC
TRBJ2-5 TRBV25-1 - - CASSEFGVGQTQYF TGTGCCAGCAGTGAATTTGGAGTGGGGCAGACCCAGTACTTC
TRBJ2-7 TRBV4-1 - TRBD1 CASSHRPGQDSYEQYF TGCGCCAGCAGCCACCGACCGGGACAGGACTCCTACGAGCAGTACTTC
TRBJ1-2 TRBV6-5 - - CASSYSPPNYGYTF TGTGCCAGCAGTTACTCGCCTCCTAACTATGGCTACACCTTC
TRBJ2-1 TRBV28 once - CASQGDFLRYNEQFF TGTGCCTCACAGGGAGATTTCCTTAGATACAATGAGCAGTTCTTC
TRBJ1-2 TRBV5-6 few TRBD1 CASSSTWDRGDYGYTF TGTGCCAGCAGCTCGACTTGGGACAGGGGGGACTATGGCTACACCTTC
TRBJ2-1 TRBV12-3/TRBV12-4 - - CASSLKRVDNEQFF TGTGCCAGCAGTTTAAAGCGGGTTGACAATGAGCAGTTCTTC
TRBJ2-7 TRBV30 - - CAWSVRQTYEQYF TGTGCCTGGAGTGTACGGCAGACCTACGAGCAGTACTTC
TRBJ2-1 TRBV14 - - CASSHPLRFPNEQFF TGTGCCAGCAGCCATCCCCTTAGGTTCCCGAATGAGCAGTTCTTC
TRBJ2-3 TRBV19 - - CASSSRSGDTQYF TGTGCCAGTAGTTCCCGCAGCGGAGATACGCAGTATTTT
TRBJ2-7 TRBV14 - - CASSHRDFGEQYF TGTGCCAGCAGCCACAGAGACTTTGGCGAGCAGTACTTC
TRBJ2-7 TRBV4-1 few - CASSPLKGLKRSYEQYF TGCGCCAGCAGCCCCCTAAAGGGCCTTAAACGATCCTACGAGCAGTACTTC